The clone carrying this TCR beta chain was counted once. Antigen specificity is unknown. Other DNA variants within this sample encode the same CDR3. Healthy people donating bone marrow made up the donors. This record belongs to a study of cytomegalovirus exposure and HLA in healthy donors. V was shortened by 4 bases and J by 2 bases, with 11 bases between the two germline ends. From germline, CDR1 is SEHNR and CDR2 FQNEAQ (reference sequence). The CDR3 is 14 residues long. Whole-study findings and limits: Cytomegalovirus association was listed for about 180 TCR beta chains. Rarity characterized most TCR sequences, yet some public TCRs appeared in many donors.

The PCR had 60 Vbeta and 13 Jbeta primers. The authors' processing: Roughly 11 million shared chains were among the 80 million or so unique TCR beta chains that a later analysis counted. The data were produced by immunoSEQ multiplex PCR, yet TCRdb's version contains in-frame clones alone and is incomplete. For V, J and clone size, that table is used; D and trimming come from the DNA. The sample records about 150,000 clones, about 75% being singletons. This clonotype was sampled from a man aged 55 to 70 in good health and CMV-seronegative. What was sequenced was PBMCs. The J gene is TRBJ1-2, the V gene TRBV7-9; weak D call: TRBD1 (6 bases). The CDR3 DNA reads as TGTGCCAGCAGCTCGACAGGTGCAAACTATGGCTACACCTTC. Residues: CASSSTGANYGYTF.